What follows is one T cell receptor (beta chain) and its context. Its antigen is not identified. The entry originates in a study of T cells in Graves' hyperthyroidism and ophthalmopathy. Template material for amplifying TCR beta CDR3 regions consisted of RNA transcripts. The HTBI set primed first-round TCR CDR3 RT-PCR. Using its own MiXCR run on the multiplex PCR reads, TCRdb lists one record per CDR3 protein. This repertoire shows 550,000 to 700,000 distinct CDR3 sequences, about 45% found once; its top ten account for around 19%. The study excluded patients with uncontrolled infection, other autoimmune disease, pregnancy or lactation. Diagnoses were made from clinical symptoms, serum measures (thyroxine and TRAb), thyroid ultrasound and orbital computed tomography. Per the germline V gene, CDR1 is LNHDA and CDR2 is SQIVND (reference sequence). V gave up 3 bases and J gave up 0 bases; unmatched junction bases: 5. This CDR3 has 15 amino acids.

Study-wide results and limits: Blood also carried most thyroid clonotypes expanded above 0.001. Ophthalmopathy was model-predicted a median around 6.1 months pre-onset.

The receptor comes from an adult woman with Graves' disease, either hyperthyroidism or ophthalmopathy (not recorded which). This chain connects TRBV19 to TRBJ2-7, with TRBD1 matching over 7 bases. Specimen: peripheral blood or thyroid tissue (not recorded which). CDR3 loop: CASSMKGQSSYEQYF. In DNA form, the CDR3 reads TGTGCCAGTAGTATGAAGGGACAGAGCTCCTACGAGCAGTACTTC. The full variable domain, rest sourced from reference TRBV19 and TRBJ2-7, is DGGITQSPKYLFRKEGQNVTLSCEQNLNHDAMYWYRQDPGQGLRLIYYSQIVNDFQKGDIAEGYSVSREKKESFPLTVTSAQKNPTAFYLCASSMKGQSSYEQYFGPGTRLTVT.